Listed below are T cell receptor beta chains from one sample, sequenced in a study of low-dose radiotherapy and immunotherapy resistance in tumors. TCRdb re-derived calls from the reads in MiXCR, one entry per CDR3 protein. The sample holds 65,000 to 100,000 distinct CDR3 sequences, 15% to 20% seen once. The material was PBMCs, obtained before treatment. The source is a male donor with prostate cancer. Both conserved end residues are part of each CDR3. Each record gives: V gene, CDR3 length, J gene, CDR3 protein.

TRBV28	15	TRBJ2-3	CATSTAGGQSDTQYF
TRBV5-8	17	TRBJ1-5	CASSSGTANYSNQPQHF
TRBV7-9	15	TRBJ2-1	CASSLDRLSYNEQFF
TRBV5-6	12	TRBJ1-1	CASSFGDTEAFF
TRBV27	11	TRBJ1-1	CASPPGTQAFF
TRBV27	14	TRBJ2-7	CASRSLGGSYEQYF
TRBV27	13	TRBJ2-6	CASSLGGANVLTF
TRBV6-2/TRBV6-3	15	TRBJ2-7	CASSPHSSLSYEQYF
TRBV9	14	TRBJ2-5	CASSVAAFRETQYF
TRBV6-5	16	TRBJ2-7	CASSYSSTGGSYEQYF
TRBV19	14	TRBJ1-5	CASSSDYSNQPQHF
TRBV5-4	16	TRBJ1-1	CASSLRDTRMNTEAFF
TRBV5-1	14	TRBJ1-1	CASSQGQVNTEAFF
TRBV11-2	15	TRBJ2-5	CASSFSVLTRETQYF
TRBV5-1	21	TRBJ2-1	CASSFYICSARSAAGPNEQFF
TRBV20-1	13	TRBJ2-7	CSASWADPYEQYF
TRBV29-1	13	TRBJ2-7	CSVTKDRSREQYF
TRBV20-1	15	TRBJ2-5	CSARDLRASGGAQYF
TRBV7-9	14	TRBJ2-1	CASSLTGNYNEQFF
TRBV2	11	TRBJ1-1	CASTGGTEAFF
TRBV12-3/TRBV12-4	14	TRBJ2-2	CASIPDPNTGELFF
TRBV2	14	TRBJ2-5	CASTLAGVQETQYF
TRBV20-1	15	TRBJ2-3	CSACGTSGLGDTQYF
TRBV18	15	TRBJ2-1	CASSPSRDSYNEQFF
TRBV4-2	15	TRBJ2-7	CASSQDRGVAYEQYF
TRBV10-2	13	TRBJ2-1	CASSNIRYNEQFF
TRBV4-1	15	TRBJ2-5	CASSQRTGYQETQYF
TRBV6-6	18	TRBJ2-5	CASSYSAGGSGYQETQYF
TRBV7-3	14	TRBJ2-1	CASSPYLFPGQQFF
TRBV11-2	12	TRBJ2-2	CASSHRTGELFF
TRBV14	12	TRBJ1-2	CASSQGVLGYTF
TRBV4-2	13	TRBJ2-2	CASGGDETGELFF
TRBV7-9	14	TRBJ2-3	CASSPRPNTDTQYF
TRBV12-3/TRBV12-4	15	TRBJ1-5	CASSWQGYSNQPQHF
TRBV2	17	TRBJ1-5	CASSTGPGTLINQPQHF
TRBV2	12	TRBJ2-5	CASRRGKETQYF
TRBV7-9	16	TRBJ2-5	CASSTLGSPREETQYF
TRBV6-1	13	TRBJ2-1	CASRATLAGDQFF
TRBV4-1	17	TRBJ2-1	CASSQVRLAGGHNEQFF
TRBV19	13	TRBJ1-5	CASSPRGPQPQHF
TRBV28	12	TRBJ2-3	CASNGVTDTQYF
TRBV20-1	16	TRBJ2-3	CSARDWAGANTDTQYF
TRBV25-1	12	TRBJ1-2	CASSGDYYGYTF
TRBV29-1	14	TRBJ1-1	CSVVAAGRYTEAFF
TRBV3-1	13	TRBJ2-3	CASSGGAHDTQYF
TRBV21-1	16	TRBJ2-3	CASSFLGTRTPDTQYF
TRBV12-3/TRBV12-4	16	TRBJ2-3	CASSPPPSGGTDTQYF
TRBV18	14	TRBJ2-2	CASSVDRNTGELFF
TRBV28	14	TRBJ2-1	CATSDGSSYNEQFF
TRBV19	16	TRBJ1-4	CASSPPMGQGHEKLFF
TRBV19	15	TRBJ2-6	CASGSRYRGANVLTF